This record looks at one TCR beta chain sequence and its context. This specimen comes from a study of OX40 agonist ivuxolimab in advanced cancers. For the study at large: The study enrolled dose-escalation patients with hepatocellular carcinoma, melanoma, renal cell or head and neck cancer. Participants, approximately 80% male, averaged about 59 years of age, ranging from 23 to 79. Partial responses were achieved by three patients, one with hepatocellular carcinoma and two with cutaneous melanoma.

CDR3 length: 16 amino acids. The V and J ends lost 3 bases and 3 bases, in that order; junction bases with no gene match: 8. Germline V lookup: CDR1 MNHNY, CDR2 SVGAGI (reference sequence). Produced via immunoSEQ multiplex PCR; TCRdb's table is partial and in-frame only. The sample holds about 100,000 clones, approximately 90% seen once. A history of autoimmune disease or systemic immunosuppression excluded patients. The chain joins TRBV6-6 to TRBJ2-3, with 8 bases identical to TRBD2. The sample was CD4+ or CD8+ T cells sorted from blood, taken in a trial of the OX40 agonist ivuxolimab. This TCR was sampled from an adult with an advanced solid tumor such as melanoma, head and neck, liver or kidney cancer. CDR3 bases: TGTGCCAGCAGTTATTCGGGCGGGAGGCCGACAGATACGCAGTATTTT. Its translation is CASSYSGGRPTDTQYF.